This T cell receptor beta chain was obtained from a study of blood T cell repertoires in COVID-19. Looking at the study overall: Donors in the United States, Italy and Spain gave samples during acute or convalescent COVID-19. Sources were T cells, B-cell-depleted T cells, or PBMCs; the material itself was cDNA or gDNA.

With 4 bases clipped from V and 5 bases from J, the junction kept 2 bases outside the gene matches. Germline V gene sequence: CDR1 SGDLS, CDR2 YYNGEE. The CDR3 is 15 amino acids. The authors' processing: Amplified reference gene primers provided the basis for estimating nucleated cell counts. This table comes from immunoSEQ multiplex PCR, and its TCRdb copy is limited to in-frame clones, with some not included. Clone size and the V and J calls come from that table; the DNA yielded D and trimming. The sample contains about 73,000 clones, under 90% of which appear only once. The V and J genes are TRBV9 and TRBJ2-5; TRBD2 agrees at 16 bases. Sequencing was done on a sample of peripheral blood. This receptor was identified in a woman aged 60 to 75 with acute or convalescent COVID-19. CDR3: CASSLGLAGGETQYF. DNA for the CDR3: TGTGCCAGCAGCCTGGGACTAGCGGGAGGGGAGACCCAGTACTTC.